Presented here are 10 T cell receptor beta chains from one specimen sequenced in a study of T cells in Graves' hyperthyroidism and ophthalmopathy. RNA transcripts yielded amplified TCR beta CDR3 regions. HTBI primers were used for first-round RT-PCR of the TCR CDR3. MiXCR, applied by TCRdb to the multiplex PCR reads, yields one record per CDR3 protein. Found here are hundreds of thousands of distinct CDR3 sequences, about 20% of them singletons; the top ten hold around 50%. The sequenced sample was blood. The origin of the receptors is a man aged 40-49 years with Graves' ophthalmopathy.

This chain connects TRBV12-3 or TRBV12-4 to TRBJ2-5, with 8 bases fitting TRBD2. Trimming took 4 bases from V and 2 from J; bases not matched to a gene: 12. There are 17 residues in the CDR3. The CDR3 protein is CASSWGFVGTRQETQYF. CDR3 nucleotides: TGTGCCAGCAGTTGGGGTTTCGTGGGGACTAGGCAAGAGACCCAGTACTTC.

This clonotype was found many times. The genes are TRBV11-3 and TRBJ2-7; TRBD1 matches at 8 bases. The V gene's germline CDR1 is SGHNT and CDR2 YENEEA. The CDR3 totals 16 residues. V dropped 6 bases and J dropped 6; count of bases not matched to a gene: 16. CDR3 nucleotide sequence: TGTGCCAGCAGTTTAAATGTTCGGACAGGGCTGGGCGAGCAGTACTTC. Translation gives CASSLNVRTGLGEQYF.

Concerning this clonotype itself: This sequence may be a read error, since a much larger clone differs from it by one base. This chain connects TRBV6-4 to TRBJ2-7; 8 bases agree with TRBD1. V gave up 1 base and J gave up 2 bases; unmatched junction bases: 10. The germline V gene has CDR1 MRHNA and CDR2 SNTAGT. The CDR3 is 17 residues long. CDR3 nucleotide sequence: TGTGCCAGCAGTGACTTTGTTCGGGACAGGAAGCCCTACGAGCAGTACTTC. Protein sequence: CASSDFVRDRKPYEQYF.

This clonotype was counted at least ten times. V gene TRBV3-1 combines with J gene TRBJ1-2; D possibly corresponds to TRBD1 (6 bases). In germline, CDR1 is LGHDT, CDR2 YNNKEL (reference sequence). The CDR3 spans 14 residues. With 4 bases removed from V and 6 bases from J, the gap between germline ends came to 15 bases. In DNA form, the CDR3 reads TGTGCCAGCAGCCGCAGGGGCTGGGGAGATGGCTACACCTTC. It translates to CASSRRGWGDGYTF.

This clonotype was detected only a few times. The chain is built from TRBV20-1 and TRBJ2-3, with 10 bases that match TRBD1. J gave up 4 bases and V 3 bases, and 10 bases lay outside the gene matches. This CDR3 contains 16 residues. Germline V gene lookup returns CDR1 DFQATT and CDR2 SNEGSKA (reference sequence). In DNA form, the CDR3 reads TGCAGTGCTAGGATACCGGGACAGGGGCGCCCAGATACGCAGTATTTT. As protein: CSARIPGQGRPDTQYF.

The chain joins TRBV14 to TRBJ1-2; D not resolved. Germline V gives CDR1 SGHDN, CDR2 FVKESK. CDR3 length: 13 residues. The V gene lost 5 bases and the J gene lost 6 bases, with 13 bases spanning the gap. The CDR3 region is CASSWTAYDGYTF. CDR3 nucleotides: TGTGCCAGCAGCTGGACCGCCTATGATGGCTACACCTTC.

This clonotype has just a few counts. The gene calls are TRBV3-1 and TRBJ2-7, with 10 bases aligning to TRBD2. The V gene's germline CDR1 is LGHDT and CDR2 YNNKEL (reference sequence). The CDR3 is made up of 15 amino acids. The V gene end was trimmed by 7 bases and the J gene end by 6 bases; junction bases not matched to a gene: 12. CDR3 coding DNA: TGTGCCAGCACGGAAACTAGCGGGAAAGGGGGCGAGCAGTACTTC. Its translation is CASTETSGKGGEQYF.

There are a few counts of this clonotype. Possible read error: a much larger clone is one base away. The V call is TRBV28, the J call TRBJ1-1; TRBD1 matches at 10 bases. CDR1 is MDHEN and CDR2 is SYDVKM in the germline V gene. The CDR3 runs to 15 residues. This CDR3 is CASETGGGGNAEAFF. The DNA of the CDR3 is TGTGCCAGCGAGACAGGGGGCGGAGGGAACGCTGAAGCTTTCTTT.

This clonotype was counted many times. V gene TRBV5-1 combines with J gene TRBJ2-7; possibly TRBD1 for D (6 bases). V dropped 3 bases and J dropped 1 base, with 11 bases sitting between them. CDR1 SGHRS and CDR2 YFSETQ come from the germline V gene. The CDR3 has 14 amino acids. CDR3 amino acids: CASSSQGSSYEQYF. CDR3 DNA sequence: TGCGCCAGCAGCTCCCAGGGGTCGTCCTACGAGCAGTACTTC.

In this sample, this clonotype turned up many times. The chain combines TRBV11-2 with TRBJ2-3, with TRBD1 as a possible D gene (5 bases). The length of the CDR3 is 13 residues. The V and J ends lost 9 bases and 4 bases respectively, with 14 bases between them. Germline V CDR1 and CDR2: SGHAT, FQNNGV. CDR3 DNA: TGTGCCAGTCGACAGATACGGTCAGATACGCAGTATTTT. Protein sequence: CASRQIRSDTQYF.